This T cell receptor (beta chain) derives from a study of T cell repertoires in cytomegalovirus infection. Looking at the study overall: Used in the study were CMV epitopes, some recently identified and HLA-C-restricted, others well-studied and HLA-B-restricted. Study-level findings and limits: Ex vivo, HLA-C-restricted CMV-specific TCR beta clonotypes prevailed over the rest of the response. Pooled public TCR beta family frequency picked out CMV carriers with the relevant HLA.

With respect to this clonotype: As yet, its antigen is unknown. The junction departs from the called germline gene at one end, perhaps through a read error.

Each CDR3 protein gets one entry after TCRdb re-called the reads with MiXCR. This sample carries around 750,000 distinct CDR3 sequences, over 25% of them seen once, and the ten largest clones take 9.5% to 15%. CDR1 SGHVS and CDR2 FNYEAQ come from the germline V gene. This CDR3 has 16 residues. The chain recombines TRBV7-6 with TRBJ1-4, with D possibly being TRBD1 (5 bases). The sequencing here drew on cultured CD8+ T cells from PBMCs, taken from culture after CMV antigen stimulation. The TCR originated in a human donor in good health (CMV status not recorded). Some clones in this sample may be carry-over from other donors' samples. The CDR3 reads CVSSLAEGWSNEKLFF. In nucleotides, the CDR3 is TGTGTCAGCAGCTTAGCGGAGGGGTGGTCTAATGAAAAACTGTTTTTT.